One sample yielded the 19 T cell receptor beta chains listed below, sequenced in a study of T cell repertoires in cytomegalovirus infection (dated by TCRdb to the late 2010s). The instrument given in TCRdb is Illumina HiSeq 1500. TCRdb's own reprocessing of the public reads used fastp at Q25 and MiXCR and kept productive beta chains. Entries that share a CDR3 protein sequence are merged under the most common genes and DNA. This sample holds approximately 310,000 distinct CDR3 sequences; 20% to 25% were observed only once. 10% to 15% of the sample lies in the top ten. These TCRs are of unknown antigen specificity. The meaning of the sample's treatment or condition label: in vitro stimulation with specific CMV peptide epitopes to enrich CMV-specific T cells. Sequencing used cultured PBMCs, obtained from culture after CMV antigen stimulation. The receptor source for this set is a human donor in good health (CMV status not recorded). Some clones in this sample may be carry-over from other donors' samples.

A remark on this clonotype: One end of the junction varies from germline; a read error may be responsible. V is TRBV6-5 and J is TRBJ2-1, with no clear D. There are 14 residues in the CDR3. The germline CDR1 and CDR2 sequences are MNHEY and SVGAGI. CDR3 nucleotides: TGTGCCAGCAGTTACCGGGCCTCCAACAATGAGCAGTTCTTC. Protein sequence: CASSYRASNNEQFF.

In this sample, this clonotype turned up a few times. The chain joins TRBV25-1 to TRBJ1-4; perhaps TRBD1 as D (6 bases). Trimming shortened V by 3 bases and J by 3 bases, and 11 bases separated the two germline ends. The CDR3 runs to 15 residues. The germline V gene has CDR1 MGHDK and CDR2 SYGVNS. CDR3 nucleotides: TGTGCCAGCAGTGATGGGCAGGGGTCTAATGAAAAACTGTTTTTT. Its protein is CASSDGQGSNEKLFF.

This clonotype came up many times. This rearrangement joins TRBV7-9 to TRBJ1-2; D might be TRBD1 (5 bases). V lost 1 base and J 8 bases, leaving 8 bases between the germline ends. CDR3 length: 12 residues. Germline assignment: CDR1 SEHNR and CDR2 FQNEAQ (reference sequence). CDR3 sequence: CASSLGGKGYTF. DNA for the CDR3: TGTGCCAGCAGCTTAGGGGGCAAAGGCTACACCTTC.

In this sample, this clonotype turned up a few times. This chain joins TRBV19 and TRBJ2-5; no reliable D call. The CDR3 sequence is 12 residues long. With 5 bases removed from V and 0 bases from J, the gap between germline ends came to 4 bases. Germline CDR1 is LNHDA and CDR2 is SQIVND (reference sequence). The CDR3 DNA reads TGTGCCAGTAGTGATAACCAAGAGACCCAGTACTTC. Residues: CASSDNQETQYF.

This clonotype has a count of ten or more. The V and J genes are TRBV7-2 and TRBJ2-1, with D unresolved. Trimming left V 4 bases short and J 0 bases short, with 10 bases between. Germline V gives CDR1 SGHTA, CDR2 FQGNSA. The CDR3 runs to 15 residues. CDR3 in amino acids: CASSSILRSYNEQFF. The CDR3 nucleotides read TGTGCCAGCAGCTCGATCCTCCGCTCCTACAATGAGCAGTTCTTC.

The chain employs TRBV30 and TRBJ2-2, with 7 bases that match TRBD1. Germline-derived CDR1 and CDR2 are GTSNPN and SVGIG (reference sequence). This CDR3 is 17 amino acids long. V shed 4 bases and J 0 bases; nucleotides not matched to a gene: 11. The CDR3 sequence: CAWTKLTRGSNTGELFF. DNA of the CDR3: TGTGCCTGGACCAAACTGACCAGGGGGTCGAACACCGGGGAGCTGTTTTTT.

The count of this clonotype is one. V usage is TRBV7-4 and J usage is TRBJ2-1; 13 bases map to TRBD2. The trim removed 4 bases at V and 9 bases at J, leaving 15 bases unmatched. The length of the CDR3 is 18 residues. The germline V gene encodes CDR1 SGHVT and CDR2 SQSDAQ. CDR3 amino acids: CASSSPWGRTSGSTEQFF. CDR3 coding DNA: TGTGCCAGCAGCTCCCCCTGGGGTCGGACTAGCGGGAGCACTGAGCAGTTCTTC.

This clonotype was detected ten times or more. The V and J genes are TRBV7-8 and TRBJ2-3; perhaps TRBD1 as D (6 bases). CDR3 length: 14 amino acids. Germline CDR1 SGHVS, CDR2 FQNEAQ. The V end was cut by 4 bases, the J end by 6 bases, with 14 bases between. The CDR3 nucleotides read TGTGCCAGCAGCTACCCACAAGGGGGTGATACGCAGTATTTT. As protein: CASSYPQGGDTQYF.

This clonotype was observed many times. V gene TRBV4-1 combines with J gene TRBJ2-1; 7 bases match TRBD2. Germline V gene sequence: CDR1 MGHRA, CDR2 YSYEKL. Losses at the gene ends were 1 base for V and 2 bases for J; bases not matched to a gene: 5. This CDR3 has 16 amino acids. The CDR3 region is CASSQGEGGPYNEQFF. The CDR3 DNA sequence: TGCGCCAGCAGCCAAGGGGAGGGCGGACCCTACAATGAGCAGTTCTTC.

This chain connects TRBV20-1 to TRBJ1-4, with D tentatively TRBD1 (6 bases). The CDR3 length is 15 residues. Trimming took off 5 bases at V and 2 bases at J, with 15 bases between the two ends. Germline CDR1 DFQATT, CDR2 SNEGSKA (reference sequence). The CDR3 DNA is TGCAGTGCTCGAGGGGGTCAGGCGACTAATGAAAAACTGTTTTTT. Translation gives CSARGGQATNEKLFF.

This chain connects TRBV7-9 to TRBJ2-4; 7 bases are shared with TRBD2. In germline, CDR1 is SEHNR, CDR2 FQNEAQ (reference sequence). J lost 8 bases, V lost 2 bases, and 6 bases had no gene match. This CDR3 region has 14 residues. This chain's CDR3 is CASSLSAGADIQYF. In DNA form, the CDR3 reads TGTGCCAGCAGCTTATCGGCGGGAGCGGACATTCAGTACTTC.

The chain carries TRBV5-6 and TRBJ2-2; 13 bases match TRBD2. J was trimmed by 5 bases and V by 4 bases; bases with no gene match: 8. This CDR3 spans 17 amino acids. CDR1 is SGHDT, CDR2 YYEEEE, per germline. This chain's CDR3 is CASSLGLAGVRTGELFF. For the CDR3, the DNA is TGTGCCAGCAGCCTTGGACTAGCGGGAGTCCGGACCGGGGAGCTGTTTTTT.

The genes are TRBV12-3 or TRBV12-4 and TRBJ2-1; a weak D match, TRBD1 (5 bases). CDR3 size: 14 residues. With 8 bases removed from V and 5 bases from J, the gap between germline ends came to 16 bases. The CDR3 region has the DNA TGTGCCAGCCATCCTCCGGCAGGGAACAATGAGCAGTTCTTC. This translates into CASHPPAGNNEQFF.

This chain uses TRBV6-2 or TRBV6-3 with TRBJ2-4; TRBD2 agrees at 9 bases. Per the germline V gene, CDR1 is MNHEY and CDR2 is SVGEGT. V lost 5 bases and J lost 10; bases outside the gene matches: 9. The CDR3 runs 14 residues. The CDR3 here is CASSRLAGERIQYF. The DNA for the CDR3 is TGTGCCAGCAGTCGCTTAGCGGGGGAGAGGATTCAGTACTTC.

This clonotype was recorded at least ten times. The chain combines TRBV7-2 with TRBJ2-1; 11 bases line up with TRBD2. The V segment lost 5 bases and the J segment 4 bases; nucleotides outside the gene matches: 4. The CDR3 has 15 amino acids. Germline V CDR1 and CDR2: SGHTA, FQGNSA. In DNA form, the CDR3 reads TGTGCCAGCAGCACTACTAGCGGGAGATACAATGAGCAGTTCTTC. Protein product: CASSTTSGRYNEQFF.

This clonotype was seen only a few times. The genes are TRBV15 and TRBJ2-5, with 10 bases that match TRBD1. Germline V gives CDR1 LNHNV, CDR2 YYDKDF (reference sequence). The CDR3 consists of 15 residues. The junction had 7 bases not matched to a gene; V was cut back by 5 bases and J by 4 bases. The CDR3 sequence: CATSPRRDRGETQYF. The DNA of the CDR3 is TGTGCCACCAGCCCACGAAGGGACAGGGGAGAGACCCAGTACTTC.

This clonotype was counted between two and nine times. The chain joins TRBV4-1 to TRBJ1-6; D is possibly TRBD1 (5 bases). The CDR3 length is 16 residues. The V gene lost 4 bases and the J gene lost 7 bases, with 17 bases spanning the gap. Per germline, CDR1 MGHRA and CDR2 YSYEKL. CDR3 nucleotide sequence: TGCGCCAGCAGCCTCCCCGGGGGATCGGGCAATTCACCCCTCCACTTT. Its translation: CASSLPGGSGNSPLHF.

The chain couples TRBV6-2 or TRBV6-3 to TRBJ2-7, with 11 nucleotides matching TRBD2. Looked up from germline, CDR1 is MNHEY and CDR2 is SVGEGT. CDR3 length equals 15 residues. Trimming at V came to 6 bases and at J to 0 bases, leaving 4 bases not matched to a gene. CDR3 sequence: CASRLAGGVSYEQYF. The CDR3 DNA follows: TGTGCCAGCAGGCTAGCGGGAGGCGTCTCCTACGAGCAGTACTTC.

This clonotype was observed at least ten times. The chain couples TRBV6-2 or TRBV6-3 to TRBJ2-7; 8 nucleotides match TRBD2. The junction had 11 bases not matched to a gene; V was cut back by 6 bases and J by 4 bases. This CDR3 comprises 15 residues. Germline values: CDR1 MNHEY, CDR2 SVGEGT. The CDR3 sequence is CASRPSPGGRYEQYF. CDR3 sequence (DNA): TGTGCCAGCAGACCCAGCCCGGGAGGGCGGTACGAGCAGTACTTC.